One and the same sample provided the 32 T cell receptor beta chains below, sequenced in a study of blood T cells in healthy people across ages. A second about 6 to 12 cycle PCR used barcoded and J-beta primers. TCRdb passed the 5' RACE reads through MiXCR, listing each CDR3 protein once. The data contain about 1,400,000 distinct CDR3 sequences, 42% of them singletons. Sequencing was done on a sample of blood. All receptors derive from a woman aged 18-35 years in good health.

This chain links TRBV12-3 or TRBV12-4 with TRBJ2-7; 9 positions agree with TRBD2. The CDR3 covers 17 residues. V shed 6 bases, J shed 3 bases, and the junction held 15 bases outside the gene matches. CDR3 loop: CASSPPVGTSRLYEQYF. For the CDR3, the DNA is TGTGCCAGCAGCCCCCCAGTCGGGACTAGCAGACTCTACGAGCAGTACTTC.

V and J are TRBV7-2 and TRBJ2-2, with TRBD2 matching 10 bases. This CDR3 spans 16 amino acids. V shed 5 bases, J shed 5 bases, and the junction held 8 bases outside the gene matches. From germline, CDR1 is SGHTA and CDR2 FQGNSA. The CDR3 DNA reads TGTGCCAGCAGCCCGACCGGACTAGCGGTTACCGGGGAGCTGTTTTTT. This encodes CASSPTGLAVTGELFF.

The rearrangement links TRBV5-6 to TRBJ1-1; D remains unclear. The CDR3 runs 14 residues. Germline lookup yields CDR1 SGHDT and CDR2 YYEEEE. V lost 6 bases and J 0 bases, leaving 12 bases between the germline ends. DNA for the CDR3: TGTGCCAGCAACTACGTACAAGTGAACACTGAAGCTTTCTTT. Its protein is CASNYVQVNTEAFF. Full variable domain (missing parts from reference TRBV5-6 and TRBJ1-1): DAGVTQSPTHLIKTRGQQVTLRCSPKSGHDTVSWYQQALGQGPQFIFQYYEEEERQRGNFPDRFSGHQFPNYSSELNVNALLLGDSALYLCASNYVQVNTEAFFGQGTRLTVV.

In nucleotides, the CDR3 is TGTGCCAGCAGACGAACGAGGACTAGCGGATACAATGAGCAGTTCTTC. Protein sequence: CASRRTRTSGYNEQFF. The chain has TRBV2 and TRBJ2-1, with 10 bases aligning to TRBD2. V lost 6 bases and J lost 4; bases outside the gene matches: 9. Germline V lookup: CDR1 SNHLY, CDR2 FYNNEI. The CDR3 has 16 amino acids.

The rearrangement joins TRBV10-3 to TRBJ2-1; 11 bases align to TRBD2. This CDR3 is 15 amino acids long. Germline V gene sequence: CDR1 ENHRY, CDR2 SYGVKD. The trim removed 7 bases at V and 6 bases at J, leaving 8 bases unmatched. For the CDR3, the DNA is TGTGCCATCACCGAAGGGGGGACTAGCGGCAATGAGCAGTTCTTC. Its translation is CAITEGGTSGNEQFF.

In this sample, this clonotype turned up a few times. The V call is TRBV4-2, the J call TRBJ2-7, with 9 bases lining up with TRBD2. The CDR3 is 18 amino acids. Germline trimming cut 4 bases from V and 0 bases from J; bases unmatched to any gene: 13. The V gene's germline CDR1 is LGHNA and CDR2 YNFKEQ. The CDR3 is CASSPIFLGLANSYEQYF. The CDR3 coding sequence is TGTGCCAGCAGCCCCATCTTCTTAGGACTAGCGAACTCCTACGAGCAGTACTTC.

CDR3 nucleotide sequence: TGCAGTGGGACGGCAGATACGCAGTATTTT. This codes for CSGTADTQYF. This rearrangement joins TRBV20-1 to TRBJ2-3; no reliable D call. CDR1 is DFQATT, CDR2 SNEGSKA, per germline (reference sequence). CDR3 length equals 10 residues. Trimming stripped 7 bases from V and 4 bases from J, with 6 bases between.

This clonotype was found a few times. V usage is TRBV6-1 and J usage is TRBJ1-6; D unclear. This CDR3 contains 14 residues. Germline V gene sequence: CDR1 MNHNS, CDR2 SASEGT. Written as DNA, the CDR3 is TGTGGAGCTGTCGAGAGCTCCTATAATTCACCCCTCCACTTT. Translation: CGAVESSYNSPLHF.

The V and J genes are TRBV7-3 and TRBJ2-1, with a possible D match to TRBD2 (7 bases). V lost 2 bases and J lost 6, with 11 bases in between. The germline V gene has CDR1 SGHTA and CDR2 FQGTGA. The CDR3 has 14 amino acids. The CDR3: CASSLGGAGNEQFF. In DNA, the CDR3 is TGTGCCAGCAGCTTAGGGGGGGCCGGCAATGAGCAGTTCTTC. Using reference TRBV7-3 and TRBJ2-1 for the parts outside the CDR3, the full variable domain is GAGVSQTPSNKVTEKGKYVELRCDPISGHTALYWYRQSLGQGPEFLIYFQGTGAADDSGLPNDRFFAVRPEGSVSTLKIQRTERGDSAVYLCASSLGGAGNEQFFGPGTRLTVL.

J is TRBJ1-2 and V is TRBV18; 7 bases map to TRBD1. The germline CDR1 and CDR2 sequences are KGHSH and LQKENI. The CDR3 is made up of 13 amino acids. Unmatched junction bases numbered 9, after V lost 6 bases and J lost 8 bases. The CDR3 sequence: CASSGTETIGYTF. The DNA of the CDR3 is TGTGCCAGCTCGGGGACAGAGACAATAGGCTACACCTTC.

CDR3 loop: CSVVGGANYGYTF. The DNA for the CDR3 is TGCAGCGTTGTCGGGGGAGCTAACTATGGCTACACCTTC. This chain connects TRBV29-1 to TRBJ1-2, with D maybe TRBD1 (5 bases). Germline values: CDR1 SQVTM, CDR2 ANQGSEA. The CDR3 runs 13 residues. Trimming took 4 bases from V and 0 from J, leaving 9 bases between them.

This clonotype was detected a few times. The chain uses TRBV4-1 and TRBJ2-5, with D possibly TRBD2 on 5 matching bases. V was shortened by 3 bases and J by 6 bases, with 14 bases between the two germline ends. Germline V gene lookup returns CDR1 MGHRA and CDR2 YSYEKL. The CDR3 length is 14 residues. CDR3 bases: TGCGCCAGCAGCCACCACCCACGGGGAAAGACCCAGTACTTC. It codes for CASSHHPRGKTQYF.

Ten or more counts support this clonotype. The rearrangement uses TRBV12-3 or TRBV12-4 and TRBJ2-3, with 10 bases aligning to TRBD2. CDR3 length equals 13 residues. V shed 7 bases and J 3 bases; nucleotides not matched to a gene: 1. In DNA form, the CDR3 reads TGTGCCAGCAAGCGGGAGGGTACAGATACGCAGTATTTT. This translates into CASKREGTDTQYF.

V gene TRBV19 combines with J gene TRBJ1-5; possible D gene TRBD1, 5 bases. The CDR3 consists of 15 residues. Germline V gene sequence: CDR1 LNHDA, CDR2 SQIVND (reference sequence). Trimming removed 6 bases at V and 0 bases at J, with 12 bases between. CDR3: CASSYAGYSNQPQHF. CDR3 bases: TGTGCCAGTAGCTACGCAGGGTATAGCAATCAGCCCCAGCATTTT.

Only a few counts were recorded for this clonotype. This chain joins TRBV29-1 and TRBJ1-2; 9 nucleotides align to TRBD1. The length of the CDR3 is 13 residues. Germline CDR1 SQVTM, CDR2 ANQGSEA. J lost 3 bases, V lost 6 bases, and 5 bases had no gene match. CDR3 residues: CSVQGARDYGYTF. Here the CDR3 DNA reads TGCAGCGTACAGGGGGCGCGGGACTATGGCTACACCTTC.

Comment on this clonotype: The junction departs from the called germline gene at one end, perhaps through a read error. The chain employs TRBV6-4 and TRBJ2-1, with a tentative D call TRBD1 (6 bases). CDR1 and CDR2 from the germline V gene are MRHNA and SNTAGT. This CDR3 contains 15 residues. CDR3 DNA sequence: TGTGCCAGCAGTGAAAATGGGGGCCTTAAGGATGAGCGGTTCTTC. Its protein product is CASSENGGLKDERFF.

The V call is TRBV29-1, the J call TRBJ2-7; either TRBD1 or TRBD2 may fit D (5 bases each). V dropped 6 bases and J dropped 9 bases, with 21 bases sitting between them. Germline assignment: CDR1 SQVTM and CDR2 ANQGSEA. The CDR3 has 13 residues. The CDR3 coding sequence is TGCAGCGTAGGGAGACAGCCTGGAGACGGGCAGTACTTC. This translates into CSVGRQPGDGQYF.

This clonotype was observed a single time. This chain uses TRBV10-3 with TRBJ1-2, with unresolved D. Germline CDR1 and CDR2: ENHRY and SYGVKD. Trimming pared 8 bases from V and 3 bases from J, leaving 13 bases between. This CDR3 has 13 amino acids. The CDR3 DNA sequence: TGTGCCATCGGTGTAGGTCAGGACTATGGCTACACCTTC. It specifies CAIGVGQDYGYTF.

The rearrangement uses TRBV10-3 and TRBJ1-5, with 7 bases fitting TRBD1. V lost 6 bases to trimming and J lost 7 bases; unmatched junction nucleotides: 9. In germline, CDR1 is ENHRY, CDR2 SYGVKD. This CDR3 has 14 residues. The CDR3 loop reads CAIRRDSPEQPQHF. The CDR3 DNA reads TGTGCCATCAGACGGGACAGTCCGGAGCAGCCCCAGCATTTT.

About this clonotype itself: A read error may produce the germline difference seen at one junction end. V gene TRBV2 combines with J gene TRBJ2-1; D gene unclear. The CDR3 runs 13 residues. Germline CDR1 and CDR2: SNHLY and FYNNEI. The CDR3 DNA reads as TGTGCCATGCAATCAGGCTCCGACAATGAGCAGTTCTTC. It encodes CAMQSGSDNEQFF. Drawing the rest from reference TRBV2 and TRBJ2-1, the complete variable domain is EPEVTQTPSHQVTQMGQEVILRCVPISNHLYFYWYRQILGQKVEFLVSFYNNEISEKSEIFDDQFSVERPDGSNFTLKIRSTKLEDSAMYFCAMQSGSDNEQFFGPGTRLTVL.

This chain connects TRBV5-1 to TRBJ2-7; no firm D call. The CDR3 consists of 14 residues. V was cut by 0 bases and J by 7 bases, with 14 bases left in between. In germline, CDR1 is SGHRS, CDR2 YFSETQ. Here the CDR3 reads CASSLASTDNEQYF. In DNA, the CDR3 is TGCGCCAGCAGCTTGGCCTCTACCGACAATGAGCAGTACTTC.

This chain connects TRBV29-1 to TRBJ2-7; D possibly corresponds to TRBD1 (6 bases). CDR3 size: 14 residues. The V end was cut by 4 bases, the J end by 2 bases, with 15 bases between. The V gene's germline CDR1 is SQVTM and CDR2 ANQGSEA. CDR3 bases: TGCAGCGTTGCCCCCCCGCAGGGGACCTACGAGCAGTACTTC. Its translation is CSVAPPQGTYEQYF.

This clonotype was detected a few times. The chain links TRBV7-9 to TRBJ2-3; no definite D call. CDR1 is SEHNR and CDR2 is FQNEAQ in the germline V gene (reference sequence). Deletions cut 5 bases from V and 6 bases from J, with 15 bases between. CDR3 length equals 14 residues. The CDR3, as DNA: TGTGCCAGCAGCCAAGGACCCCCCACGGATACGCAGTATTTT. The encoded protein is CASSQGPPTDTQYF.

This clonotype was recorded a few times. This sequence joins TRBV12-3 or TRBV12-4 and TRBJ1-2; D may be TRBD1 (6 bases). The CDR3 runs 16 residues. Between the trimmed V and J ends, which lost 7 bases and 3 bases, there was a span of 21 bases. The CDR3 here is CASTSGGGIYDYGYTF. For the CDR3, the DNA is TGTGCCAGCACATCGGGAGGGGGTATCTATGACTATGGCTACACCTTC.

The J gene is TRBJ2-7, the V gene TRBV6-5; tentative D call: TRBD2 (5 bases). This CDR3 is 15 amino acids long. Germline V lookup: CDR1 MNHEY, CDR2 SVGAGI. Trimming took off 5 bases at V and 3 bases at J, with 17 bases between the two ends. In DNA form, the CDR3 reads TGTGCCAGCAGTCTAACGGACTCACCGATCTACGAGCAGTACTTC. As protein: CASSLTDSPIYEQYF.

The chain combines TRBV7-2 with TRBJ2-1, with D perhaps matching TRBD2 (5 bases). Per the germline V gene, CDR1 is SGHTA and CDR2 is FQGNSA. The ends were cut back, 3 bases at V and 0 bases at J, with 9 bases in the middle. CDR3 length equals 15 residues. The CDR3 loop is CASSFREISYNEQFF. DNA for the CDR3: TGTGCCAGCAGCTTTCGGGAAATCTCCTACAATGAGCAGTTCTTC. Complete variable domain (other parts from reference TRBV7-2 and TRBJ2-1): GAGVSQSPSNKVTEKGKDVELRCDPISGHTALYWYRQSLGQGLEFLIYFQGNSAPDKSGLPSDRFSAERTGGSVSTLTIQRTQQEDSAVYLCASSFREISYNEQFFGPGTRLTVL.

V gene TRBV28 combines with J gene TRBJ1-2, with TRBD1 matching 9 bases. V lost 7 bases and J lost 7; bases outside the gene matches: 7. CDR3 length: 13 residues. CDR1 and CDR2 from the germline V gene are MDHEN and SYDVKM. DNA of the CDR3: TGTGCCAGCACCCGACAGGGGGGGGGTGGCTACACCTTC. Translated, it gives CASTRQGGGGYTF.

Here the CDR3 reads CASMVVAGWMNEQYF. The CDR3 DNA sequence: TGTGCCAGCATGGTGGTAGCGGGTTGGATGAATGAGCAGTACTTC. This sequence joins TRBV27 and TRBJ2-1; 7 positions agree with TRBD2. The DNA end is more similar to TRBJ2-7, so the J call may be wrong. CDR3 length equals 15 residues. CDR1 MNHEY and CDR2 SMNVEV come from the germline V gene (reference sequence).

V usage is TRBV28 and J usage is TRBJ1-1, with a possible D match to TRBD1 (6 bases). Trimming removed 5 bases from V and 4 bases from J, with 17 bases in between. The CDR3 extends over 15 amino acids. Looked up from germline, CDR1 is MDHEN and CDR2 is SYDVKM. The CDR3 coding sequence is TGTGCCAGCAGTCGGACAGTGGGGAAAATCACTGAAGCTTTCTTT. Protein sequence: CASSRTVGKITEAFF.

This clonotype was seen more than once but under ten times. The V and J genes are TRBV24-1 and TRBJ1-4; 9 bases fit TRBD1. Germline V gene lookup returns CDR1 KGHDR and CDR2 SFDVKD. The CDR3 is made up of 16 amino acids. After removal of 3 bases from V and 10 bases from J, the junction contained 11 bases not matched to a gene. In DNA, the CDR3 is TGTGCCACCAGTGATCCCTCCGGGACAGGGATAGGAAAACTGTTTTTT. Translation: CATSDPSGTGIGKLFF.

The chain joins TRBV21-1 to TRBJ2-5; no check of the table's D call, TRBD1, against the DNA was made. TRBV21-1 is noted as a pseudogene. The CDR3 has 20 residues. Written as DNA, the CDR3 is TGTGCCAGCAGCAAAAAAAGTTCCTGGGGGGAACGCCCAAATCAAGAGACCCAGTACTTC. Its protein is CASSKKSSWGERPNQETQYF.

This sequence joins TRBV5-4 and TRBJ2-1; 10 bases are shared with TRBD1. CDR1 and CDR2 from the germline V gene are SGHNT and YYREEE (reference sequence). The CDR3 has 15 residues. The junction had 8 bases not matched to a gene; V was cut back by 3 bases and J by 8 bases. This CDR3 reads CASSSFLGTGDEQFF. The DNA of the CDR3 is TGTGCCAGCAGCTCTTTTCTTGGGACAGGGGATGAGCAGTTCTTC.